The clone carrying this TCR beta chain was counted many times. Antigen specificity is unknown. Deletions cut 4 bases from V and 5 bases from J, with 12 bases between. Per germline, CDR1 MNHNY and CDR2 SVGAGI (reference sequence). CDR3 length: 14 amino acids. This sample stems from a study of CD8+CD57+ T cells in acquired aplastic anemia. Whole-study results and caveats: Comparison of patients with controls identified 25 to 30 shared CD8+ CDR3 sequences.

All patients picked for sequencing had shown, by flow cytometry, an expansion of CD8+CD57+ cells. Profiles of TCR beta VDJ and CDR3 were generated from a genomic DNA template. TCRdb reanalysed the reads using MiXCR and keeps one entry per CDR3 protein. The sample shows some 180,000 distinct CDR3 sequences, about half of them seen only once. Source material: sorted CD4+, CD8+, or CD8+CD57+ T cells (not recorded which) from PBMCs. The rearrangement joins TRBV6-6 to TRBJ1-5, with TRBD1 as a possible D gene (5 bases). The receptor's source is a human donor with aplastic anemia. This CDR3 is CASSSGYGDQPQHF. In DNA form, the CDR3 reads TGTGCCAGCAGTTCAGGGTACGGTGATCAGCCCCAGCATTTT.